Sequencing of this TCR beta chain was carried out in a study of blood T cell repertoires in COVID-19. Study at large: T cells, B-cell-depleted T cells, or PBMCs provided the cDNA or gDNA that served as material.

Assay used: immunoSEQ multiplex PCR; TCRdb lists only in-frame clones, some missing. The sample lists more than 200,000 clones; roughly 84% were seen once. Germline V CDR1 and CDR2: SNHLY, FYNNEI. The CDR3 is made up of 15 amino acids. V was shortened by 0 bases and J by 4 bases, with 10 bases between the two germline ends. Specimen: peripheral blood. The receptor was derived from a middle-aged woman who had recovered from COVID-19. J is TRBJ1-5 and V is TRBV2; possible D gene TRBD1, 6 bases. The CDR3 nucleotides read TGTGCCAGCAGTGAAGCGGCCAGGGGAAATCAGCCCCAGCATTTT. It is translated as CASSEAARGNQPQHF.